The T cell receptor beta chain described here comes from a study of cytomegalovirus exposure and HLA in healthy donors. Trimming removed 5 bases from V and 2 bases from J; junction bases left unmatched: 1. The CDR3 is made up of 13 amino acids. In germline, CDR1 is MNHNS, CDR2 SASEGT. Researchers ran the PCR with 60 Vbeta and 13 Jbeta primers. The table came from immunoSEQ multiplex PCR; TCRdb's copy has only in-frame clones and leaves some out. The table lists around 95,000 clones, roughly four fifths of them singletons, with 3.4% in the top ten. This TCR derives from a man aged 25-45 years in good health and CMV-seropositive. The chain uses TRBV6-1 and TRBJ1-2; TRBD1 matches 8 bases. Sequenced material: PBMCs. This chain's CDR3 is CASSRTGNYGYTF. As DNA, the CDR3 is TGTGCCAGCAGTAGGACAGGGAACTATGGCTACACCTTC.